This T cell receptor beta chain was found in a study of cytomegalovirus exposure and HLA in healthy donors. Across the whole study: Of the donors genotyped, 398 in all, about 80% fell in the Caucasian-associated ancestry cluster.

The PCR used 60 Vbeta and 13 Jbeta primers. Sequencing used immunoSEQ multiplex PCR; TCRdb keeps in-frame clones, though not all of them. The repertoire holds under 300,000 clones, with about 93% as singletons. Per germline, CDR1 SGHRS and CDR2 YFSETQ. The CDR3 totals 13 residues. The receptor was derived from a girl aged 2-10 years in good health and CMV-seronegative. V gene TRBV5-1 combines with J gene TRBJ2-5; TRBD1 aligns across 7 bases. The end of the DNA fits TRBJ2-7 better, so the J call may be wrong. Sequencing was done on a sample of PBMCs. The CDR3 protein is CASSLPGGYEQYF. The CDR3 bases are TGCGCCAGCAGCTTGCCAGGGGGCTACGAGCAGTACTTC.